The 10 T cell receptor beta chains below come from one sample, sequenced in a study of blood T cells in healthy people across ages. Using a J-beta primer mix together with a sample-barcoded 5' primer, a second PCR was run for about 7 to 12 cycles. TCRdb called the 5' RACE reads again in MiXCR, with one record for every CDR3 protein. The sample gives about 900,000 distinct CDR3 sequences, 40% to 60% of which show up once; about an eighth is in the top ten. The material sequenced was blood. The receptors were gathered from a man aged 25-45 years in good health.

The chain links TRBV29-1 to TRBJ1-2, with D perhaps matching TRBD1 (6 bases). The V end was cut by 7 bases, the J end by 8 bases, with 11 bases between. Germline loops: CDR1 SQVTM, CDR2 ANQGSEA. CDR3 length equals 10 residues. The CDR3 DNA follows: TGCAGCGCCTTGGGGGGCGGCTACACCTTC. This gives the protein CSALGGGYTF.

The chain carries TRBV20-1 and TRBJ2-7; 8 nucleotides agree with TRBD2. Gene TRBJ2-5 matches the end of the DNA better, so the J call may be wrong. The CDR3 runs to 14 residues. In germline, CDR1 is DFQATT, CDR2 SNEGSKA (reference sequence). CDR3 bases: TGCAGTGCTAGAGATCTAGCGGGTATCGAGACCCAGTACTTC. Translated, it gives CSARDLAGIETQYF.

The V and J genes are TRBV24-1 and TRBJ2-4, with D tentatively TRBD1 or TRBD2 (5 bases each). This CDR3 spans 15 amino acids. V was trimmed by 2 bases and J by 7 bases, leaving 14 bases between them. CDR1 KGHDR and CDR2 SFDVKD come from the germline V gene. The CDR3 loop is CATSDWDGERNIQYF. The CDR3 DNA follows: TGTGCCACCAGTGATTGGGACGGAGAAAGGAACATTCAGTACTTC.

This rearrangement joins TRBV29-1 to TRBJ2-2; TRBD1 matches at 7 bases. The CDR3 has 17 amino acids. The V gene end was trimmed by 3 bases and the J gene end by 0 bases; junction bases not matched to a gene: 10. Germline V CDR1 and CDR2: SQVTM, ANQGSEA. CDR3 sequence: CSVDGTAPTANTGELFF. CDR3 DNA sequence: TGCAGCGTTGATGGGACAGCTCCCACCGCGAACACCGGGGAGCTGTTTTTT.

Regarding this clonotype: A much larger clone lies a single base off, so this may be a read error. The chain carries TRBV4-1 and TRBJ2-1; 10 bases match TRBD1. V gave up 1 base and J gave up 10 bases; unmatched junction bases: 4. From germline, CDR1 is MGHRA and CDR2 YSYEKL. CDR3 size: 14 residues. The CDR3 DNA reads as TGCGCCAGCAGCCAAGTACAGACAGGGGGCGAGCAGTTCTTC. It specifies CASSQVQTGGEQFF.

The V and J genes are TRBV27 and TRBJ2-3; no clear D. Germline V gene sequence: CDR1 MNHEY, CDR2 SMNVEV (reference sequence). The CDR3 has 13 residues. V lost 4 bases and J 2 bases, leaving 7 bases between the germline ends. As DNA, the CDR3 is TGTGCCAGCAGTTCTCTCCCCACAGATACGCAGTATTTT. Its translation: CASSSLPTDTQYF.

CDR3 protein: CASSFPTGALRFRETQYF. CDR3 sequence (DNA): TGTGCCAGCAGTTTCCCCACAGGGGCCCTAAGATTTAGAGAGACCCAGTACTTC. The chain combines TRBV12-3 or TRBV12-4 with TRBJ2-5, with TRBD1 identical over 7 bases. The CDR3 has 18 residues. After removal of 3 bases from V and 4 bases from J, the junction contained 17 bases not matched to a gene.

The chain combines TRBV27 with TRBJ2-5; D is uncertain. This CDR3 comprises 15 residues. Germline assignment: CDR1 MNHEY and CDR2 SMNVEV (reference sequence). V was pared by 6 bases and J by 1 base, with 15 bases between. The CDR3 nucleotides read TGTGCCAGCAGGCAAAGTATGGAAAGCCAAGAGACCCAGTACTTC. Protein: CASRQSMESQETQYF.

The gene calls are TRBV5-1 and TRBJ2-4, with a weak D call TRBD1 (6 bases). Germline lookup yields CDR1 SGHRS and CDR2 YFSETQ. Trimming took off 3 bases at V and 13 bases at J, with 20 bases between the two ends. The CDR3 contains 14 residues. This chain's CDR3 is CASSYTTGSKEQYF. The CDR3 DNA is TGCGCCAGCAGCTATACTACAGGGTCGAAGGAGCAGTACTTC.

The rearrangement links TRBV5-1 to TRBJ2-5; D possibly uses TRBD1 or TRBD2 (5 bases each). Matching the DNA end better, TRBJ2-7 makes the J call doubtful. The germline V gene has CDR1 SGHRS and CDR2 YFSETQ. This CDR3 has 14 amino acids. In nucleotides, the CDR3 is TGCGCCAGCAGCTCGGGACGGATAGACTACGAGCAGTACTTC. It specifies CASSSGRIDYEQYF.